The present T cell receptor (beta chain) was sequenced within a study of blood T cell repertoires in COVID-19. Sequenced by immunoSEQ multiplex PCR; TCRdb stores in-frame clones only, minus some. The repertoire consists of approximately 240,000 clones, with about 86% occurring once and the leading ten covering about 2.4%. The length of the CDR3 is 14 residues. The V gene end was trimmed by 7 bases and the J gene end by 3 bases; junction bases not matched to a gene: 8. Germline lookup yields CDR1 SNHLY and CDR2 FYNNEI. This clonotype originated in a woman aged 55-69 years with acute or convalescent COVID-19. The chain employs TRBV2 and TRBJ2-7, with 8 bases identical to TRBD2. Sequenced material: peripheral blood. The CDR3 reads CASITGTSVYEQYF. Written as DNA, the CDR3 is TGTGCCAGCATAACCGGGACTAGTGTCTACGAGCAGTACTTC.